A single sample gave rise to the 14 T cell receptor beta chains below, sequenced in a study of technical replicates of blood from a handful of donors. Data came from immunoSEQ multiplex PCR; TCRdb stores just in-frame clones and leaves some out. The table shows tens of thousands of clones, with 91% occurring only once. Source material: T cells isolated from PBMCs. All receptors come from a human donor in good health. Some clones in this sample may be carry-over from other donors' samples.

This chain uses TRBV6-1 with TRBJ2-2, with D maybe TRBD2 (5 bases). Germline CDR1 reads MNHNS; CDR2 reads SASEGT. The CDR3 runs 14 residues. V was clipped by 8 bases and J by 1 base, with 11 bases between them. This CDR3 reads CASGSQRNTGELFF. The DNA for the CDR3 is TGTGCCAGCGGGAGTCAAAGGAACACCGGGGAGCTGTTTTTT.

The J gene is TRBJ1-1, the V gene TRBV5-4; TRBD1 matches 7 bases. CDR3 length: 13 amino acids. Germline CDR1 SGHNT, CDR2 YYREEE (reference sequence). Germline trimming cut 4 bases from V and 4 bases from J; bases unmatched to any gene: 4. CDR3 region: CASSPGTATEAFF. In DNA form, the CDR3 reads TGTGCCAGCAGCCCGGGGACAGCCACTGAAGCTTTCTTT.

The rearrangement links TRBV2 to TRBJ2-5, with 14 bases that match TRBD2. Germline V gene lookup returns CDR1 SNHLY and CDR2 FYNNEI. The CDR3 loop spans 15 amino acids. The junction had 3 bases not matched to a gene; V was cut back by 4 bases and J by 5 bases. DNA of the CDR3: TGTGCCAGCAGTGCGGGACTAGCGGGAGACGAGACCCAGTACTTC. This sequence encodes CASSAGLAGDETQYF.

The chain has TRBV19 and TRBJ2-5; D is unresolved. The V gene lost 6 bases and the J gene lost 1 base, with 9 bases spanning the gap. This CDR3 has 13 residues. CDR1 is LNHDA, CDR2 SQIVND, per germline (reference sequence). CDR3 nucleotides: TGTGCCAGTAGAGCAGGCCCCCAAGAGACCCAGTACTTC. It yields the protein CASRAGPQETQYF.

The rearrangement joins TRBV29-1 to TRBJ2-1; TRBD2 matches 7 bases. After removal of 7 bases from V and 6 bases from J, the junction contained 9 bases not matched to a gene. The length of the CDR3 is 13 residues. Germline V gene lookup returns CDR1 SQVTM and CDR2 ANQGSEA. CDR3 sequence (DNA): TGCAGCGCCGCACTAGCGACAATCAATGAGCAGTTCTTC. Protein product: CSAALATINEQFF.

The genes are TRBV9 and TRBJ2-5; 8 bases line up with TRBD2. This CDR3 comprises 15 residues. V was pared by 2 bases and J by 2 bases, with 5 bases of the junction left unmatched. CDR1 is SGDLS and CDR2 is YYNGEE in the germline V gene. In DNA form, the CDR3 reads TGTGCCAGCAGCGTCTGGACTAGCCGACAAGAGACCCAGTACTTC. It is translated as CASSVWTSRQETQYF.

The J gene is TRBJ2-3, the V gene TRBV5-6, with D possibly being TRBD2 (5 bases). Trimming removed 1 base from V and 3 bases from J, with 15 bases in between. This CDR3 has 16 residues. Germline V gene lookup returns CDR1 SGHDT and CDR2 YYEEEE. The CDR3 loop is CASSLYLAEPTDTQYF. The DNA for the CDR3 is TGTGCCAGCAGCTTGTACCTAGCTGAACCAACAGATACGCAGTATTTT.

The chain has TRBV6-5 and TRBJ1-2, with D unclear. The CDR3 runs 14 residues. CDR1 and CDR2 from the germline V gene are MNHEY and SVGAGI. V lost 0 bases and J 2 bases, leaving 7 bases between the germline ends. The CDR3 region is CASSYSPGNYGYTF. The CDR3 DNA is TGTGCCAGCAGTTACTCTCCCGGGAACTATGGCTACACCTTC.

This rearrangement joins TRBV7-9 to TRBJ1-1; D not resolved. This CDR3 has 13 amino acids. V was shortened by 2 bases and J by 2 bases, with 6 bases between the two germline ends. The germline gives CDR1 SEHNR, CDR2 FQNEAQ (reference sequence). CDR3 coding DNA: TGTGCCAGCAGCTTACCGAGAAACACTGAAGCTTTCTTT. Translation: CASSLPRNTEAFF.

The J gene is TRBJ1-1, the V gene TRBV4-1; D unresolved. The CDR3 is 12 amino acids. The germline CDR1 and CDR2 sequences are MGHRA and YSYEKL. V lost 3 bases and J lost 8, with 10 bases in between. In nucleotides, the CDR3 is TGCGCCAGCAGCCAGCCGGGTATAGAAGCTTTCTTT. This gives the protein CASSQPGIEAFF.

The chain couples TRBV6-1 to TRBJ2-7; D not resolved. There are 12 residues in the CDR3. Trimming removed 5 bases at V and 5 bases at J, with 10 bases between. Germline CDR1 reads MNHNS; CDR2 reads SASEGT. The CDR3 is CASSSSANEQYF. In DNA, the CDR3 is TGTGCCAGCAGTAGTTCAGCGAACGAGCAGTACTTC.

The rearrangement uses TRBV28 and TRBJ2-5; D perhaps matches TRBD2 (7 bases). This CDR3 region has 17 residues. Looked up from germline, CDR1 is MDHEN and CDR2 is SYDVKM. V was cut by 5 bases and J by 0 bases, with 19 bases left in between. In DNA form, the CDR3 reads TGTGCCAGCAGTACCCTCCGGGGGGCGCCTCACCAAGAGACCCAGTACTTC. As protein: CASSTLRGAPHQETQYF. Using reference TRBV28 and TRBJ2-5 for the parts outside the CDR3, the full variable domain is DVKVTQSSRYLVKRTGEKVFLECVQDMDHENMFWYRQDPGLGLRLIYFSYDVKMKEKGDIPEGYSVSREKKERFSLILESASTNQTSMYLCASSTLRGAPHQETQYFGPGTRLLVL.

The chain recombines TRBV27 with TRBJ2-2, with D tentatively TRBD1 (5 bases). Trimming cost V 2 bases and J 5 bases, with 9 bases left between them. The CDR3 is 14 residues long. Looked up from germline, CDR1 is MNHEY and CDR2 is SMNVEV (reference sequence). CDR3 protein: CASSLNRITGELFF. The CDR3 bases are TGTGCCAGCAGTTTAAACAGGATAACCGGGGAGCTGTTTTTT.

This chain uses TRBV5-8 with TRBJ1-1; weak D call: TRBD1 (6 bases). The germline V gene has CDR1 SGHTS and CDR2 YDEGEE. There are 14 residues in the CDR3. V lost 4 bases and J 0 bases, leaving 10 bases between the germline ends. The CDR3 protein is CASSTGQLNTEAFF. The CDR3 DNA is TGTGCCAGCAGCACGGGACAACTGAACACTGAAGCTTTCTTT. Together with reference TRBV5-8 and TRBJ1-1, the CDR3 gives the full variable domain: EAGVTQSPTHLIKTRGQQATLRCSPISGHTSVYWYQQALGLGLQFLLWYDEGEERNRGNFPPRFSGRQFPNYSSELNVNALELEDSALYLCASSTGQLNTEAFFGQGTRLTVV.